The rows below give T cell receptor beta chains drawn from one sample of a study of shared clonotypes between healthy human individuals. Sequencing was performed with immunoSEQ multiplex PCR; in TCRdb, only in-frame clones are kept and a portion is missing. The table has around 980,000 clones, about 84% seen once. The sequenced sample consisted of memory CD4+ T cells from PBMCs. The source is a man between 18 and 35 years old in good health. Some clones in this sample may be carry-over from other donors' samples. CDR3s include the opening cysteine and the closing phenylalanine or tryptophan. Clone size is shown for a subset of rows, as once, few, many or a class of expanded clone.

>TRBV4-1|TRBJ1-4|15|.
CASSQGTGLNEKLFF
>TRBV5-1|TRBJ2-7|15|.
CASSLGGKGLREQYF
>TRBV14|TRBJ1-1|13|.
CASTPNMNTEAFF
>TRBV28|TRBJ2-2|18|.
CASSSTGTSGANTGELFF
>TRBV19|TRBJ1-5|19|few
CASSIEGRGLTHSNQPQHF
>TRBV9|TRBJ2-7|14|.
CASSVGGVLYEQYF
>TRBV19|TRBJ2-7|15|.
CASSRSAGGLQEQYF
>TRBV7-2|TRBJ2-7|15|.
CASSLAIADPYEQYF
>TRBV29-1|TRBJ1-1|12|.
CSVTGNLAEAFF
>TRBV10-3|TRBJ1-2|13|.
CASSATANYGYTF
>TRBV6-4|TRBJ1-1|13|.
CASSDSGGTEAFF
>TRBV4-2|TRBJ2-1|15|.
CASSQATLAGDEQFF
>TRBV2|TRBJ2-5|13|.
CASMKDQQETQYF
>TRBV13|TRBJ2-7|15|.
CASSRGQVGVGEQYF
>TRBV7-7|TRBJ2-5|14|few
CASSPRTGAGTQYF
>TRBV28|TRBJ1-2|17|.
CASSSATGSGSNYGYTF
>TRBV6-4|TRBJ2-6|15|.
CASSDSQGGANVLTF
>TRBV5-1|TRBJ2-3|14|.
CASGAGDDTDTQYF
>TRBV5-1|TRBJ2-3|15|.
CASSFDAGGTDTQYF
>TRBV27|TRBJ1-2|13|.
CASSFRSGLGYTF
>TRBV7-9|TRBJ1-2|15|.
CASSSLTGPSYGYTF
>TRBV7-2|TRBJ2-3|15|.
CASSQATGLTDTQYF
>TRBV5-1|TRBJ1-4|15|.
CASSEAGTGNEKLFF
>TRBV7-3|TRBJ2-6|16|.
CASSPDGLAGANVLTF
>TRBV4-1|TRBJ1-1|15|.
CASSQDLAGYTEAFF